This record concerns one T cell receptor beta chain sequence. The specificity of this receptor is unknown. No much larger clone exists at a distance of one base, and base qualities are not known. The data were taken from a study of identical twins (TCRdb year 2016). Context from the whole study: TCR alpha and beta repertoires from monozygotic twins, unrelated adults of various ages and cord blood were deep-sequenced to test whether fetal clonotypes persist. Replicate twin experiments were performed at different times using different library preparation protocols to rule out contamination. Results and caveats for the whole study, not just this receptor: Abundant cord blood beta clonotypes had fewer insertions, young adult naive repertoires showed a similar but weaker trend, and memory repertoires showed no such trend. Invariant T cells such as MAIT and iNKT could partly confound zero-insertion analyses, though diverse VJ usage argued against this for most clonotypes. Out-of-frame TCR alpha sequences shared between twins showed an excess of low generation-probability sequences compared with coincidental sharing between unrelated individuals. Out-of-frame TCR alpha sharing in monozygotic twins was systematically underestimated by recombination models, whereas sharing between unrelated individuals was in agreement with the recombination models. In beta out-of-frame sequences, excess twin sharing was weaker, because having fewer shared sequences lowered the signal-to-noise ratio. Conclusions relied on cross-sectional statistical analysis, since the same donors could not be followed over many years.

Including cysteine and phenylalanine, the CDR3 has 14 amino acids. Only the CDR3 DNA is retained, 42 bases long and in frame from the first base. The CDR1 and CDR2 encoded by the germline V gene are SGHDN and FVKESK. Trimming takes 5 bases from V and 6 bases from J, and the germline ends sit 14 bases apart. Libraries were made using 5' RACE. The sequencer listed for this sample is Illumina HiSeq 2000. Template switching introduced a universal primer binding site; the final cDNA contained a unique molecular identifier, enabling accurate counting of TCR cDNA molecules. Specific primers in the conserved constant-segment region were used to synthesize first-strand cDNA for TCR alpha and beta chains. To control for contamination, every cDNA library carried two barcodes: a SMART-Mk sample barcode plus Illumina barcodes. Two successive PCR steps introduced TruSeq adapter sequences along with Illumina sample barcodes. The Illumina HiSeq platform was used with custom primers to sequence TCR alpha and beta cDNA libraries. The authors' analysis ran thus. MiGEC was used to process raw reads and extract unique molecular identifiers, and MiXCR was used to find CDR3 positions. Recombination models were inferred per individual with the repgenHMM and IGoR tools using an EM algorithm. The tcR package in R was used for shared clonotype analysis, with sharing normalized by the product of cloneset sizes. To study raw recombination free of thymic and clonal selection effects, out-of-frame nonproductive sequences were analyzed. Using fastp trimming at Q25 and MiXCR clonotype assembly, TCRdb reanalyzed the public sequencing data and kept in-frame beta chains. Every entry covers one CDR3 protein and lists the most common genes and DNA from its rows. The V and J calls follow TCRdb's processing rather than the paper's. A total of around 510,000 distinct CDR3 sequences appear in this sample, 14% of them only once. The leading ten clones occupy approximately 1% of the sample.

Every donor in the study was a healthy Caucasian. The twin cohort consisted of three pairs of female monozygotic twins, all aged about 18 to 29 years. Positive isolation kits from Invitrogen were used to isolate the CD4+ and CD8+ T cell populations. These same records also appear under a second study, on yellow fever vaccine responses in identical twins. The second paper further reports: According to the authors, in identical twins the way T cells responded to vaccination appeared partly convergent and partly personalized. In the study, vaccine-responding T cell clones were precisely tracked in identical twins.

Here the chain combines TRBV14 and TRBJ2-4; the D gene is perhaps TRBD1, on 6 matching bases. The TCR comes from a woman aged 18-29 years in good health. Sequenced sample: CD4+ T cells sorted from blood. The DNA reads TGTGCCAGCAGCTTACAGGGTACCATAAACATTCAGTACTTC. Translated, it gives CASSLQGTINIQYF.